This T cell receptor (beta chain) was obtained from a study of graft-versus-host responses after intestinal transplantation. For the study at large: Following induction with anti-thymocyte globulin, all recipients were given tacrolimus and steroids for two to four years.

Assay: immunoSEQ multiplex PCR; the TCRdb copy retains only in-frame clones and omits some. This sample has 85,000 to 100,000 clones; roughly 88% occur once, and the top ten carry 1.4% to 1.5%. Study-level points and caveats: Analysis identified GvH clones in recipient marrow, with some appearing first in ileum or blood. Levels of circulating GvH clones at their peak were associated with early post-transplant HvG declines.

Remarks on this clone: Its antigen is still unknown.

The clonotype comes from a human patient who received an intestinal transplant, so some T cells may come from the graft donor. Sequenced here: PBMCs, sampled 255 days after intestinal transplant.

This CDR3 is CASRWMLATHARNTIYF. CDR3 in DNA: TGTGCCAGCAGGTGGATGCTAGCTACACACGCACGAAACACCATATATTTT. The V gene is TRBV21-1, the J gene TRBJ1-3. TRBV21-1 is annotated as a pseudogene. The CDR3 extends over 17 amino acids.